The rows below give T cell receptor beta chains drawn from one sample of a study of control samples from healthy donors and cancer patients. The table came from immunoSEQ multiplex PCR; TCRdb's copy has only in-frame clones and leaves some out. The profile shows 63,000 or so clones, nearly 85% of them singletons. Specimen: blood. The source of these receptors is a man in his forties or fifties in good health. Each CDR3 is given without its conserved first and last residue. Each record gives: V gene, J gene, CDR3 protein.

V: TRBV5-1
J: TRBJ2-5
CDR3: ASSWPGEETQY

V: TRBV30
J: TRBJ1-1
CDR3: AWTKRVTEAF

V: TRBV6-5
J: TRBJ2-1
CDR3: ASSSRGGTYNEQF

V: TRBV4-2
J: TRBJ1-1
CDR3: ASSQDDWTVNTEAF

V: TRBV11-3
J: TRBJ1-2
CDR3: ASSLDGGGKFDGYT

V: TRBV25-1
J: TRBJ1-5
CDR3: ASSEYGGHQPQH

V: TRBV9
J: TRBJ2-3
CDR3: ASSVGTPPDTQY

V: TRBV5-6
J: TRBJ2-7
CDR3: ASSLVTANEQY

V: TRBV6-5
J: TRBJ2-1
CDR3: ASSYTSGDPYNEQF

V: TRBV13
J: TRBJ2-7
CDR3: ASSFPAAVGEQY

V: TRBV9
J: TRBJ1-2
CDR3: ASSGGPYGYT

V: TRBV29-1
J: TRBJ2-7
CDR3: SVPSGRGYEQY

V: TRBV19
J: TRBJ1-1
CDR3: ASSIYRGRDTEAF

V: TRBV6-5
J: TRBJ1-4
CDR3: ASGTGGFGEKLF

V: TRBV13
J: TRBJ2-3
CDR3: ASSLGTSGPSTDTQY

V: TRBV15
J: TRBJ1-1
CDR3: ATSYDITTNTEAF

V: TRBV2
J: TRBJ2-2
CDR3: ASSEKGQTGELF

V: TRBV19
J: TRBJ1-5
CDR3: ASSRQGSNQPQH

V: TRBV27
J: TRBJ1-1
CDR3: ASSLWGRWTGGARTEAF

V: TRBV11-1
J: TRBJ1-1
CDR3: ASSFNDRTTNTEAF

V: TRBV5-6
J: TRBJ2-7
CDR3: ASSLIGTLTIFSYEQY

V: TRBV19
J: TRBJ2-3
CDR3: ASSTLLRTSGADTQY

V: TRBV5-1
J: TRBJ2-7
CDR3: ASSALGHTYEQY

V: TRBV29-1
J: TRBJ2-1
CDR3: SLSGHLREQF

V: TRBV9
J: TRBJ2-1
CDR3: ASSYGTSVPWDEQF

V: TRBV6-2/TRBV6-3
J: TRBJ2-7
CDR3: ASSYTAHEQY

V: TRBV12-5
J: TRBJ2-2
CDR3: ASGTRLARAGELF

V: TRBV6-6
J: TRBJ1-1
CDR3: ASSYSKGSPNTEAF

V: TRBV7-9
J: TRBJ2-5
CDR3: ASSLALASGETQY

V: TRBV7-2
J: TRBJ1-6
CDR3: ASSPLARGNSPLH

V: TRBV2
J: TRBJ1-2
CDR3: ASTAGLLSYGYT

V: TRBV18
J: TRBJ1-2
CDR3: ASSPTNNYGYT

V: TRBV9
J: TRBJ2-3
CDR3: ASSVGVQGPTDTQY

V: TRBV25-1
J: TRBJ2-5
CDR3: ASSDSSPPGRETQY

V: TRBV6-2/TRBV6-3
J: TRBJ1-3
CDR3: ASSSWDFGNTIY

V: TRBV28
J: TRBJ1-2
CDR3: ASSSVGGYT

V: TRBV24-1
J: TRBJ1-5
CDR3: ATSDPNQPQH

V: TRBV4-3
J: TRBJ2-2
CDR3: ASSPQDRSSGELF

V: TRBV7-9
J: TRBJ2-4
CDR3: ASSFRDSSY

V: TRBV30
J: TRBJ1-1
CDR3: AWSPDRTFRGNTEAF

V: TRBV18
J: TRBJ2-1
CDR3: ASSPMTSGRFNEQF

V: TRBV6-1
J: TRBJ1-2
CDR3: ASRGPEYGYT

V: TRBV6-1
J: TRBJ1-1
CDR3: ASSENAGQGNTEAF

V: TRBV7-2
J: TRBJ2-7
CDR3: ASSPKE

V: TRBV11-2
J: TRBJ2-2
CDR3: ASSPGLAGGPRRELF

V: TRBV13
J: TRBJ2-3
CDR3: ASSLEGIPDTQY

V: TRBV9
J: TRBJ2-1
CDR3: ASSVGTSGRAGNEQF

V: TRBV30
J: TRBJ2-5
CDR3: AWREGLETQY

V: TRBV5-5
J: TRBJ1-1
CDR3: ASSLDVGNTEAF